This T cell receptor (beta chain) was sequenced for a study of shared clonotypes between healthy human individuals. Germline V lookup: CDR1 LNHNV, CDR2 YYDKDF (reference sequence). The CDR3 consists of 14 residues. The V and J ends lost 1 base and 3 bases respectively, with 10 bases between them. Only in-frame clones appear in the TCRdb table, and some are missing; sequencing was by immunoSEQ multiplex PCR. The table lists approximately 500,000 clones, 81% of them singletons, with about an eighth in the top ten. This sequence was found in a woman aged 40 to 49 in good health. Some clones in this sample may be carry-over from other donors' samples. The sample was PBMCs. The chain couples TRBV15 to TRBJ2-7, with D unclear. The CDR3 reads CATSRGWNIYEQYF. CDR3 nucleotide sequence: TGTGCCACCAGCAGAGGTTGGAATATCTACGAGCAGTACTTC.